The 29 T cell receptor beta chains in this list originate from one sample, sequenced in a study of early T cells in non-severe SARS-CoV-2 infection. Via MiXCR, TCRdb re-called the 5' RACE reads, giving one row per CDR3 protein. The sample contains 55,000 to 75,000 distinct CDR3 sequences, about 8.4% of which appear only once. The sample consisted of whole blood. Source of these receptors: an adult who was a healthcare worker with PCR-confirmed SARS-CoV-2 infection or an uninfected control (not recorded which).

Many counts were recorded for this clonotype. This chain connects TRBV29-1 to TRBJ1-1; the D gene is possibly TRBD1 (5 bases). Between the trimmed V and J ends, which lost 1 base and 4 bases, there was a span of 16 bases. This CDR3 is 15 amino acids long. Germline CDR1 and CDR2: SQVTM and ANQGSEA. CDR3 in DNA: TGCAGCGTTGAAGCAAGGGCAGGGATCGTCACTGAAGCTTTCTTT. The encoded protein is CSVEARAGIVTEAFF.

This clonotype showed up just a few times. This chain uses TRBV27 with TRBJ1-5, with 7 bases fitting TRBD1. CDR1 is MNHEY and CDR2 is SMNVEV in the germline V gene (reference sequence). This CDR3 has 14 residues. The V and J ends lost 6 bases and 4 bases, in that order; junction bases with no gene match: 6. This CDR3 reads CASRPGTDNQPQHF. The CDR3 bases are TGTGCCAGCAGACCCGGGACAGATAATCAGCCCCAGCATTTT.

This clonotype appeared a few times. V usage is TRBV5-1 and J usage is TRBJ2-1; D call uncertain. V was pared by 0 bases and J by 2 bases, with 9 bases between. This CDR3 has 15 residues. Germline V gene data show CDR1 as SGHRS and CDR2 as YFSETQ. The CDR3 DNA sequence: TGCGCCAGCAGCTTGGCCCCAGGTACCTACAATGAGCAGTTCTTC. Translation: CASSLAPGTYNEQFF. The full variable domain, its missing parts supplied by reference TRBV5-1 and TRBJ2-1, is KAGVTQTPRYLIKTRGQQVTLSCSPISGHRSVSWYQQTPGQGLQFLFEYFSETQRNKGNFPGRFSGRQFSNSRSEMNVSTLELGDSALYLCASSLAPGTYNEQFFGPGTRLTVL.

The V call is TRBV5-1, the J call TRBJ2-7; possibly TRBD1 for D (6 bases). Between the trimmed V and J ends, which lost 8 bases and 3 bases, there was a span of 12 bases. The CDR3 is 12 residues long. Looked up from germline, CDR1 is SGHRS and CDR2 is YFSETQ. The chain's CDR3 is CASTGQYYEQYF. In nucleotides, the CDR3 is TGCGCCAGTACCGGACAGTACTACGAGCAGTACTTC. Full variable domain (missing parts from reference TRBV5-1 and TRBJ2-7): KAGVTQTPRYLIKTRGQQVTLSCSPISGHRSVSWYQQTPGQGLQFLFEYFSETQRNKGNFPGRFSGRQFSNSRSEMNVSTLELGDSALYLCASTGQYYEQYFGPGTRLTVT.

This clonotype appeared many times. V gene TRBV29-1 combines with J gene TRBJ1-1; 7 bases map to TRBD1. CDR3 length: 15 amino acids. The V and J ends lost 5 bases and 3 bases, in that order; junction bases with no gene match: 12. Germline V CDR1 and CDR2: SQVTM, ANQGSEA. CDR3 sequence reads: CSVLGQALGYTEAFF. The DNA for the CDR3 is TGCAGCGTTCTCGGACAGGCCCTGGGGTACACTGAAGCTTTCTTT.

This clonotype was recorded many times. The gene calls are TRBV27 and TRBJ1-3; 8 bases line up with TRBD1. Germline loops: CDR1 MNHEY, CDR2 SMNVEV (reference sequence). The CDR3 totals 14 residues. J lost 3 bases, V lost 6 bases, and 4 bases had no gene match. CDR3 in DNA: TGTGCCAGCAGACAACAGGGGGTTGGAAACACCATATATTTT. Translated, it gives CASRQQGVGNTIYF.

Only a few counts were recorded for this clonotype. The chain combines TRBV5-1 with TRBJ2-6; 15 bases map to TRBD2. The CDR3 has 19 amino acids. Trimming removed 2 bases from V and 3 bases from J; junction bases left unmatched: 6. Germline lookup yields CDR1 SGHRS and CDR2 YFSETQ. In DNA, the CDR3 is TGCGCCAGCAGCTTACGGGGACTAGCGGGAGGAAGTGGGGCCAACGTCCTGACTTTC. Protein: CASSLRGLAGGSGANVLTF.

In its sample, this clonotype was seen many times. The chain couples TRBV28 to TRBJ2-2, with TRBD2 matching 11 bases. This CDR3 is built from 20 residues. From germline, CDR1 is MDHEN and CDR2 SYDVKM. After removal of 1 base from V and 1 base from J, the junction contained 11 bases not matched to a gene. The CDR3 spells CASSLYATGTSGMNTGELFF. The CDR3 bases are TGTGCCAGCAGTTTATACGCAACCGGGACTAGCGGTATGAACACCGGGGAGCTGTTTTTT.

This clonotype has only a few counts. This chain joins TRBV7-9 and TRBJ2-7; D is unclear. CDR3 length: 12 amino acids. The germline gives CDR1 SEHNR, CDR2 FQNEAQ (reference sequence). Trimming removed 5 bases at V and 4 bases at J, with 9 bases between. CDR3 sequence: CASSPSLYEQYF. For the CDR3, the DNA is TGTGCCAGCAGCCCCTCACTTTACGAGCAGTACTTC.

The table lists this clonotype with many counts. The rearrangement joins TRBV27 to TRBJ2-7; D may be TRBD1 (5 bases). Germline assignment: CDR1 MNHEY and CDR2 SMNVEV (reference sequence). Trimming took off 7 bases at V and 7 bases at J, with 11 bases between the two ends. The CDR3 spans 11 residues. CDR3 nucleotides: TGTGCCAGCAACTTACCAGGGGAGCAGTACTTC. Translating it yields CASNLPGEQYF.

This clonotype has ten or more counts. This chain links TRBV7-9 with TRBJ2-2, with D possibly being TRBD1 (6 bases). The CDR3 runs 14 residues. Germline V CDR1 and CDR2: SEHNR, FQNEAQ (reference sequence). Trimming pared 5 bases from V and 7 bases from J, leaving 14 bases between. This CDR3 reads CASSPWTDDGELFF. The CDR3 DNA is TGTGCCAGCAGCCCCTGGACAGATGACGGGGAGCTGTTTTTT.

This chain links TRBV5-1 with TRBJ2-6, with 9 bases matching TRBD2. Germline lookup yields CDR1 SGHRS and CDR2 YFSETQ. The CDR3 extends over 14 amino acids. J lost 13 bases, V lost 0 bases, and 5 bases had no gene match. The CDR3 reads CASSLGLAVEVLTF. The CDR3 DNA reads as TGCGCCAGCAGCTTGGGACTAGCGGTAGAAGTCCTGACTTTC.

Ten or more counts support this clonotype. The rearrangement uses TRBV2 and TRBJ1-6, with 7 bases lining up with TRBD1. Losses at the gene ends were 0 bases for V and 10 bases for J; bases not matched to a gene: 3. The CDR3 is 14 residues long. Per germline, CDR1 SNHLY and CDR2 FYNNEI. DNA of the CDR3: TGTGCCAGCAGTGAAGCGACAGGGAGATCACCCCTCCACTTT. Translation gives CASSEATGRSPLHF.

This clonotype turned up a few times. This chain uses TRBV20-1 with TRBJ2-3; 8 bases line up with TRBD2. With V trimmed by 5 bases and J by 1 base, 11 bases remained unmatched. The germline CDR1 and CDR2 sequences are DFQATT and SNEGSKA (reference sequence). The CDR3 length is 16 residues. The CDR3 sequence: CSASGGGGPRTDTQYF. CDR3 nucleotide sequence: TGCAGTGCTTCCGGGGGGGGAGGGCCGCGCACAGATACGCAGTATTTT.

This clonotype was counted many times. The chain links TRBV2 to TRBJ1-2; the D gene is possibly TRBD1 (6 bases). Germline assignment: CDR1 SNHLY and CDR2 FYNNEI. There are 15 residues in the CDR3. V lost 6 bases and J lost 0, with 14 bases in between. CDR3 in DNA: TGTGCCAGCAGGGTTCGACAGGAAGCTAACTATGGCTACACCTTC. This encodes CASRVRQEANYGYTF.

A few counts support this clonotype. The V gene is TRBV24-1, the J gene TRBJ1-2; 10 bases match TRBD1. The ends lost 4 bases at V and 2 bases at J; junction bases unmatched: 0. CDR3 length: 14 amino acids. CDR1 and CDR2 (germline): KGHDR, SFDVKD. CDR3 nucleotides: TGTGCCACCAGTGAGGGACAGGGGAACTATGGCTACACCTTC. Its translation: CATSEGQGNYGYTF.

The V gene is TRBV19, the J gene TRBJ2-2; 7 positions agree with TRBD2. This CDR3 is built from 15 residues. After removal of 4 bases from V and 6 bases from J, the junction contained 8 bases not matched to a gene. Germline V gene data show CDR1 as LNHDA and CDR2 as SQIVND (reference sequence). The CDR3 reads CASSTGTTFAGELFF. The CDR3 DNA sequence: TGTGCCAGTAGTACCGGGACTACCTTCGCCGGGGAGCTGTTTTTT.

This clonotype was seen ten or more times. The J gene is TRBJ2-1, the V gene TRBV20-1; 7 bases align to TRBD2. From germline, CDR1 is DFQATT and CDR2 SNEGSKA (reference sequence). V trimming: 7 bases; J trimming: 1 base; junction bases outside the gene matches: 7. This CDR3 is 14 amino acids long. The CDR3 sequence: CSVKGRGSYNEQFF. The CDR3 DNA reads TGCAGTGTTAAGGGGCGGGGGTCCTACAATGAGCAGTTCTTC.

The chain recombines TRBV2 with TRBJ2-3, with D possibly TRBD2 on 5 matching bases. Trimming took off 4 bases at V and 6 bases at J, with 11 bases between the two ends. The CDR3 consists of 13 residues. Germline CDR1 is SNHLY and CDR2 is FYNNEI. The CDR3 DNA reads TGTGCCAGCAGTGTGGAGGTTCTGGATACGCAGTATTTT. This translates into CASSVEVLDTQYF.

The chain uses TRBV28 and TRBJ2-3; no clear D gene. This CDR3 is 14 amino acids long. CDR1 is MDHEN and CDR2 is SYDVKM in the germline V gene. Trimming removed 11 bases at V and 6 bases at J, with 21 bases between. CDR3 DNA sequence: TGTGCCTCCTCGGTTGGCAGGTACCAGGATACGCAGTATTTT. Protein sequence: CASSVGRYQDTQYF. Together with reference TRBV28 and TRBJ2-3, the CDR3 gives the full variable domain: DVKVTQSSRYLVKRTGEKVFLECVQDMDHENMFWYRQDPGLGLRLIYFSYDVKMKEKGDIPEGYSVSREKKERFSLILESASTNQTSMYLCASSVGRYQDTQYFGPGTRLTVL.

This clonotype was counted at least ten times. This chain connects TRBV5-4 to TRBJ2-1, with D unclear. CDR3 size: 13 residues. CDR1 and CDR2 (germline): SGHNT, YYREEE (reference sequence). The ends were cut back, 1 base at V and 7 bases at J, with 9 bases in the middle. DNA for the CDR3: TGTGCCAGCAGCTTGTCGACGCCGAATGAGCAGTTCTTC. This gives the protein CASSLSTPNEQFF.

This clonotype was seen a few times. The J gene is TRBJ2-5, the V gene TRBV9; a possible D gene is TRBD2 (5 bases). CDR1 SGDLS and CDR2 YYNGEE come from the germline V gene. This CDR3 spans 15 amino acids. The V end lost 3 bases, the J end lost 5 bases, and 17 bases lay between the germline ends. CDR3 sequence: CASSAQTTVLETQYF. The CDR3 DNA follows: TGTGCCAGCAGCGCCCAGACTACCGTTTTGGAGACCCAGTACTTC.

This clonotype came up many times. The V gene is TRBV7-3, the J gene TRBJ2-6; D is uncertain. V was clipped by 4 bases and J by 0 bases, with 1 base between them. The CDR3 loop spans 13 amino acids. CDR1 and CDR2 from the germline V gene are SGHTA and FQGTGA. The CDR3 sequence is CASSSSGANVLTF. CDR3 sequence (DNA): TGTGCCAGCAGCTCCTCTGGGGCCAACGTCCTGACTTTC. Looking up the rest from reference TRBV7-3 and TRBJ2-6 gives the full variable domain: GAGVSQTPSNKVTEKGKYVELRCDPISGHTALYWYRQSLGQGPEFLIYFQGTGAADDSGLPNDRFFAVRPEGSVSTLKIQRTERGDSAVYLCASSSSGANVLTFGAGSRLTVL.

The gene calls are TRBV7-3 and TRBJ2-2, with 10 nucleotides matching TRBD2. CDR1 and CDR2 (germline): SGHTA, FQGTGA. V dropped 5 bases and J dropped 1; count of bases not matched to a gene: 7. The CDR3 is made up of 17 amino acids. CDR3 nucleotides: TGTGCCAGCAGCGTAAGGACTAGCGGCGGGAACACCGGGGAGCTGTTTTTT. Its protein is CASSVRTSGGNTGELFF.

This clonotype came up a few times. No conserved phenylalanine or tryptophan ends this CDR3, so it is likely a read error. V gene TRBV7-3 combines with J gene TRBJ2-1, with D uncertain. Per the germline V gene, CDR1 is SGHTA and CDR2 is FQGTGA. The CDR3 has 17 residues. V shed 0 bases and J shed 1 base, with 13 bases lying between them. This chain's CDR3 is CASSLTGSRGSYNEQFS. The DNA of the CDR3 is TGTGCCAGCAGCTTAACGGGATCGCGCGGATCCTACAATGAGCAGTTCTCC.

This sequence joins TRBV7-9 and TRBJ2-2; D is uncertain. This CDR3 spans 14 amino acids. CDR1 and CDR2 from the germline V gene are SEHNR and FQNEAQ (reference sequence). With 3 bases removed from V and 8 bases from J, the gap between germline ends came to 13 bases. The CDR3 region has the DNA TGTGCCAGCAGCTTCTTTCTCGACCAAGGGGAGCTGTTTTTT. Its protein product is CASSFFLDQGELFF. The full variable domain, rest sourced from reference TRBV7-9 and TRBJ2-2, is DTGVSQNPRHKITKRGQNVTFRCDPISEHNRLYWYRQTLGQGPEFLTYFQNEAQLEKSRLLSDRFSAERPKGSFSTLEIQRTEQGDSAMYLCASSFFLDQGELFFGEGSRLTVL.

This clonotype was observed a few times. J is TRBJ2-4 and V is TRBV6-1; 9 positions agree with TRBD1. CDR1 is MNHNS and CDR2 is SASEGT in the germline V gene. The CDR3 runs 14 residues. Trimming took 6 bases from V and 4 from J; bases not matched to a gene: 4. The CDR3 DNA reads as TGTGCCAGCAGCGACGGACAGGGGAAAAACATTCAGTACTTC. Translated, it gives CASSDGQGKNIQYF.

This clonotype appeared many times. The chain is built from TRBV7-7 and TRBJ2-5; D gene uncertain. The CDR3 loop spans 12 amino acids. V was shortened by 0 bases and J by 4 bases, with 3 bases between the two germline ends. Germline CDR1 is SSHAT and CDR2 is FNYEAQ (reference sequence). In DNA form, the CDR3 reads TGTGCCAGCAGCTTAGCCGGAGAGACCCAGTACTTC. Translating it yields CASSLAGETQYF.

This clonotype showed up just a few times. This chain links TRBV4-1 with TRBJ2-3; D is perhaps TRBD1 (5 bases). The CDR3 runs to 15 residues. The V end lost 3 bases, the J end lost 1 base, and 11 bases lay between the germline ends. CDR1 and CDR2 from the germline V gene are MGHRA and YSYEKL. CDR3 sequence: CASSQGPWGTDTQYF. The CDR3 DNA follows: TGCGCCAGCAGCCAGGGGCCCTGGGGCACAGATACGCAGTATTTT.